This entry is about one TCR beta chain. Antigen specificity is unknown. The sample is drawn from a study of glioma-infiltrating T cells. Across the study: WHO grade II oligodendrogliomas or astrocytomas, plus non-recurrent WHO grade IV glioblastomas, were sampled.

Between the trimmed V and J ends, which lost 6 bases and 0 bases, there was a span of 12 bases. This CDR3 contains 16 residues. Germline V gives CDR1 MNHNS, CDR2 SASEGT. TCR alpha and beta CDR3 regions were amplified from RNA using iRepertoire nested multiplex PCR. TCRdb re-analysed the multiplex PCR reads in MiXCR, keeping a single row per CDR3 protein. The data show 300,000 to 400,000 distinct CDR3 sequences, roughly two fifths seen once. Study conclusions and caveats: Shared blood CDR3 signature motifs marked patients with low tissue-blood divergence.

J is TRBJ2-6 and V is TRBV6-1; no firm D call. The specimen sequenced was glioma tissue, nonneoplastic brain tissue, or PBMCs (not recorded which). The sequence was obtained from a human donor with low-grade glioma or glioblastoma, undergoing nonglioma brain surgery, or in good health (not recorded which). CDR3 bases: TGTGCCAGCAGAAGGACGGCTTCCTCTGGGGCCAACGTCCTGACTTTC. It is translated as CASRRTASSGANVLTF.